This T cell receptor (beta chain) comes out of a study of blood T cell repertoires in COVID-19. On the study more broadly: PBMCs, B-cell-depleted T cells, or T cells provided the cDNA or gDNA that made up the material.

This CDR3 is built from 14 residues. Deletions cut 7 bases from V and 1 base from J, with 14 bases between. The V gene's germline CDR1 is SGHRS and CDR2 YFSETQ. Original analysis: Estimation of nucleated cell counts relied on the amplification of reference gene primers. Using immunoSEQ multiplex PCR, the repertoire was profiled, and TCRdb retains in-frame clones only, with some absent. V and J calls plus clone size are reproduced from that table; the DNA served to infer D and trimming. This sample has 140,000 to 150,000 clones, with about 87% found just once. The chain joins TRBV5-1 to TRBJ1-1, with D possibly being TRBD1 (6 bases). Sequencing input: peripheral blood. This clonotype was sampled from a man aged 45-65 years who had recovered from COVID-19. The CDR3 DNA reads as TGCGCCAGCGGGGCCCAGACAGGGAACACTGAAGCTTTCTTT. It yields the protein CASGAQTGNTEAFF.